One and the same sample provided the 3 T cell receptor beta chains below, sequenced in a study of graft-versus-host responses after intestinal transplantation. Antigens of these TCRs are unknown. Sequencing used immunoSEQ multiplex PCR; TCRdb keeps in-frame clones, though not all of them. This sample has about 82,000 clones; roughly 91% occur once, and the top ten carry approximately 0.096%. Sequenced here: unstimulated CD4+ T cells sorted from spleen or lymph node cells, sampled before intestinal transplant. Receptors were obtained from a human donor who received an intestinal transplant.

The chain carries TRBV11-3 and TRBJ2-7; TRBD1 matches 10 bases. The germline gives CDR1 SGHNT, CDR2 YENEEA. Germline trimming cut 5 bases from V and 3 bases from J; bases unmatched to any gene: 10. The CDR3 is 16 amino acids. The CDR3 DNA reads TGTGCCAGCAGCCCCGCCCCGGGACAGGGGAGCTACGAGCAGTACTTC. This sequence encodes CASSPAPGQGSYEQYF.

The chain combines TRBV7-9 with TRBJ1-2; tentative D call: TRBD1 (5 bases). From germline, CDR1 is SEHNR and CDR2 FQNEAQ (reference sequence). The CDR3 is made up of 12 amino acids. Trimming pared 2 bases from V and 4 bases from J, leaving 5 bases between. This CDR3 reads CASSLTGYGYTF. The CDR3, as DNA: TGTGCCAGCAGCTTAACAGGCTATGGCTACACCTTC.

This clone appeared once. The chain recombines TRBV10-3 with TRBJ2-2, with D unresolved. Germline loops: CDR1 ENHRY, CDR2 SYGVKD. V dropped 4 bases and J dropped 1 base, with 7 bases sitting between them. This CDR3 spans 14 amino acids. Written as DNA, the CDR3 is TGTGCCATCAGTGCGAACTTGAACACCGGGGAGCTGTTTTTT. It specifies CAISANLNTGELFF.